What follows is one T cell receptor (beta chain) and its context. This sample was taken from a study of blood T cells in healthy people across ages. A J-beta primer mix and a sample-barcoded 5' primer were used in a second PCR of roughly 6 to 11 cycles. Each CDR3 protein is one row after TCRdb ran MiXCR on the 5' RACE reads. This table has approximately 1.5 million distinct CDR3 sequences, roughly 43% appearing once. At least 6 million PBMCs were isolated per sample. From germline, CDR1 is SNHLY and CDR2 FYNNEI. The CDR3 contains 14 residues. The junction had 7 bases not matched to a gene; V was cut back by 3 bases and J by 12 bases.

The sequenced sample was blood. The sequence was obtained from a young woman in good health. The V call is TRBV2, the J call TRBJ2-5; 13 bases align to TRBD2. CDR3 sequence reads: CASSDGTSGAVEYF. In nucleotides, the CDR3 is TGTGCCAGCAGTGATGGGACTAGCGGGGCTGTAGAGTACTTC.